This TCR beta chain comes out of a study of molecular identifiers for immune sequencing clone quantification. General study results and limits: Reportedly, one cell's Jurkat TCR RNA was detected within 1,200,000 naive CD8 cells.

TCRdb reanalysed the PCR reads using MiXCR and keeps one entry per CDR3 protein. The profile shows 460,000 or so distinct CDR3 sequences, about 20% of them singletons. Germline CDR1 reads MNHEY; CDR2 reads SVGEGT. The CDR3 has 20 residues. With 4 bases clipped from V and 0 bases from J, the junction kept 10 bases outside the gene matches. Turning to this clonotype: Its antigen is as yet unknown. A much larger clone lies one base from this, so it may be a read error.

Source material for naive CD8 libraries was about 19,000 to 1,100,000 sorted cells, with 10%, 30% or 50% RNA. The chain recombines TRBV6-2 or TRBV6-3 with TRBJ2-2; 14 bases agree with TRBD2. The sample comprised naive CD8+ T cells from blood, with Jurkat cell RNA spiked in. Subset indicated: FACS-sorted CD8+CD4-CCR7+CD45RA+ naive T cells. This TCR was recovered from a human donor in good health. Some libraries in this study had Jurkat cell RNA spiked in. DNA for the CDR3: TGTGCCAGCAGTTCCCTGACTAGCGGGAGGGCCCTTTCGAACACCGGGGAGCTGTTTTTT. Protein: CASSSLTSGRALSNTGELFF.